These T cell receptor beta chains were read from a single sample in a study of Graves' ophthalmopathy and Graves' hyperthyroidism. TCRdb ran MiXCR on the multiplex PCR reads and lists one entry per CDR3 protein. The sample contains 650,000 to 800,000 distinct CDR3 sequences, roughly 41% of which appear only once. Sample: peripheral blood. The receptors were gathered from an adult man with Graves' ophthalmopathy. CDR3s include the opening cysteine and the closing phenylalanine or tryptophan. The order of the fields is D gene, clone size, V gene, J gene, CDR3 protein, CDR3 DNA. D genes are given only for firm matches. Clone size appears in some rows only: once, few, many, or a class for an expanded clone.

-,many,TRBV2,TRBJ2-7,CASTRRDRNYEQYF,TGTGCCAGCACCCGACGCGACAGGAACTACGAGCAGTACTTC
-,-,TRBV10-3,TRBJ2-1,CASSRTVNEQFF,TGTGCCAGCAGTCGGACAGTCAATGAGCAGTTCTTC
-,-,TRBV10-3,TRBJ1-2,CASEQDSHGYTF,TGTGCCTCCGAGCAGGACAGCCATGGCTACACCTTC
-,few,TRBV19,TRBJ1-2,CASSPPGAGGYTF,TGTGCCAGTAGTCCGCCGGGGGCGGGTGGCTACACCTTC
TRBD2,-,TRBV7-2,TRBJ2-7,CASSRGGAAENEQYF,TGCGCCAGCAGCCGCGGGGGGGCAGCGGAAAACGAGCAGTACTTC
-,once,TRBV15,TRBJ1-2,CATSRDSRPYGYTF,TGTGCCACCAGCAGAGACTCACGGCCCTATGGCTACACCTTC
TRBD1,-,TRBV9,TRBJ1-3,CASSGTTGGFSGNTIYF,TGTGCCAGCAGCGGAACGACAGGGGGATTCTCTGGAAACACCATATATTTT
-,many,TRBV2,TRBJ1-6,CASSERRYNSPLHF,TGTGCCAGCAGTGAGAGGCGGTATAATTCACCCCTCCACTTT
-,-,TRBV7-9,TRBJ2-5,CACSWQGAETQYF,TGTGCCTGCAGCTGGCAGGGCGCGGAGACCCAGTACTTC
TRBD1,many,TRBV7-7,TRBJ2-7,CASSLGQGTHEQYF,TGTGCCAGCAGCTTAGGACAGGGTACCCACGAGCAGTACTTC
-,-,TRBV15,TRBJ2-7,CATSAVWGIGSYEQYF,TGTGCCACCAGCGCAGTTTGGGGAATAGGCTCCTACGAGCAGTACTTC
TRBD2,few,TRBV20-1,TRBJ2-7,CSAGSGSQYEQYF,TGCAGTGCTGGTAGCGGGAGTCAGTACGAGCAGTACTTC
TRBD1,many,TRBV7-6,TRBJ1-4,CASSQMSGGDGEKLFF,TGTGCCAGCAGCCAGATGTCAGGGGGCGATGGTGAAAAACTGTTTTTT
TRBD2,few,TRBV30,TRBJ2-7,CAGGASGKYEQYF,TGTGCCGGTGGAGCTAGCGGGAAGTACGAGCAGTACTTC
-,-,TRBV7-9,TRBJ1-1,CASSSLNSEAFF,TGTGCCAGCAGCTCCTTGAACAGTGAAGCTTTCTTT
-,many,TRBV15,TRBJ1-6,CATSRRFGGPNSPLHF,TGTGCCACCAGCAGAAGGTTCGGCGGCCCTAATTCACCCCTCCACTTT
-,once,TRBV10-2,TRBJ1-5,CASSPSSLNSNQPQHF,TGTGCCAGCTCACCATCCAGCTTGAATAGCAATCAGCCCCAGCATTTT
TRBD2,many,TRBV10-3,TRBJ2-5,CAISEGVAGVQTQYF,TGTGCCATCAGTGAGGGGGTAGCGGGAGTACAGACCCAGTACTTC
-,many,TRBV7-9,TRBJ1-4,CASSLGGSGNEKLFF,TGTGCCAGCAGCTTAGGGGGATCGGGAAATGAAAAACTGTTTTTT
-,few,TRBV29-1,TRBJ2-3,CTVLGGLADTQYF,TGCACCGTACTAGGTGGGCTAGCAGATACGCAGTATTTT
-,many,TRBV19,TRBJ1-5,CASSLGSAEPQHF,TGTGCCAGTAGTTTGGGGTCCGCAGAGCCCCAGCATTTT
-,many,TRBV4-3,TRBJ1-5,CASSPARHGNQPQHF,TGCGCCAGCAGTCCCGCCAGACACGGCAATCAGCCCCAGCATTTT
-,-,TRBV5-8,TRBJ2-5,CATQGGGFAGETQYF,TGTGCCACACAAGGAGGGGGGTTCGCCGGGGAGACCCAGTACTTC
TRBD1,once,TRBV7-2,TRBJ1-4,CASSQAVQGEKLFF,TGTGCCAGCAGCCAAGCGGTACAGGGGGAAAAACTGTTTTTT
TRBD1,-,TRBV19,TRBJ2-2,CASSGHRGPLGAGELFF,TGTGCCAGTAGTGGTCACAGGGGTCCTCTAGGGGCCGGGGAGCTGTTTTTT
-,few,TRBV5-1,TRBJ1-1,CASSLDRRGTEAFF,TGCGCCAGCAGCCTCGACCGCCGGGGCACTGAAGCTTTCTTT
-,many,TRBV29-1,TRBJ1-1,CSVDRVGTEAFF,TGCAGCGTGGACCGGGTGGGCACTGAAGCTTTCTTT
-,many,TRBV11-2,TRBJ2-6,CASSLKKGAYLRSGANVLTF,TGTGCCAGCAGCTTAAAGAAAGGGGCTTACCTTCGCTCTGGGGCCAACGTCCTGACTTTC
TRBD1,many,TRBV27,TRBJ1-2,CASKEGGRYYGYTF,TGTGCCAGCAAGGAAGGGGGCCGGTACTATGGCTACACCTTC
-,many,TRBV29-1,TRBJ1-2,CSVRRMFRADPYTF,TGCAGCGTCCGCCGTATGTTCAGGGCGGATCCCTACACCTTC
-,-,TRBV2,TRBJ2-5,CASSATGMGMGETQYF,TGTGCCAGCAGTGCTACAGGGATGGGCATGGGAGAGACCCAGTACTTC
-,many,TRBV29-1,TRBJ2-2,CSVERGIGTGELFF,TGCAGCGTTGAAAGAGGGATTGGGACCGGGGAGCTGTTTTTT
TRBD2,-,TRBV10-3,TRBJ2-2,CAISPSGTHTGELFF,TGTGCCATCAGCCCCAGCGGGACCCACACCGGGGAGCTGTTTTTT
-,-,TRBV18,TRBJ1-5,CASSPHHNQPQHF,TGTGCCAGCTCACCACACCATAATCAGCCCCAGCATTTT
-,-,TRBV7-8,TRBJ1-1,CASSPRLQVRDTEAFF,TGTGCCAGCAGCCCGCGACTTCAGGTTCGCGACACTGAAGCTTTCTTT
-,-,TRBV10-3,TRBJ1-2,CAISGDRDNYGYTF,TGTGCCATCAGTGGGGACCGGGACAACTATGGCTACACCTTC
TRBD1,many,TRBV2,TRBJ1-2,CASSEGQGSQYGYTF,TGTGCCAGCAGTGAAGGACAGGGCAGCCAATATGGCTACACCTTC
-,few,TRBV6-6,TRBJ1-1,CASRRSDRLNTEAFF,TGTGCCAGCAGACGATCCGACAGACTGAACACTGAAGCTTTCTTT
TRBD2,few,TRBV29-1,TRBJ2-5,CSVGLAGGAQETQYF,TGCAGCGTTGGACTAGCGGGAGGGGCTCAAGAGACCCAGTACTTC
-,-,TRBV27,TRBJ2-7,CASSLTGGAHEQYF,TGTGCCAGCAGTTTAACAGGGGGGGCTCACGAGCAGTACTTC
-,-,TRBV4-2,TRBJ1-1,CASRGGNEAFF,TGTGCCAGCAGGGGGGGGAATGAAGCTTTCTTT
TRBD1,-,TRBV7-9,TRBJ1-1,CASSTTGGLNTEAFF,TGTGCCAGCAGTACGACAGGGGGCCTGAACACTGAAGCTTTCTTT
TRBD1,few,TRBV20-1,TRBJ2-5,CSARDPLRDRGFQTQYF,TGCAGTGCTAGAGATCCACTCCGGGACAGGGGTTTTCAGACCCAGTACTTC
-,-,TRBV10-3,TRBJ2-3,CAISDMSTSTDTQYF,TGTGCCATCAGTGATATGAGTACTAGCACAGATACGCAGTATTTT
TRBD1,-,TRBV5-1,TRBJ2-5,CASRDRVIGETQYF,TGCGCCAGCAGGGACAGGGTAATTGGGGAGACCCAGTACTTC
TRBD1,-,TRBV4-1,TRBJ1-6,CASTPGQGISPLHF,TGCGCCAGCACCCCGGGACAGGGAATTTCACCCCTCCACTTT
-,few,TRBV29-1,TRBJ1-5,CSTQGLNQPQHF,TGCAGCACGCAGGGTCTCAATCAGCCCCAGCATTTT
TRBD1,-,TRBV4-3,TRBJ1-1,CASSRLGGRTEAFF,TGCGCCAGCAGCCGATTAGGGGGCCGCACTGAAGCTTTCTTT
-,-,TRBV5-1,TRBJ1-4,CASSLDGQIEKLFF,TGCGCCAGCAGCTTGGACGGACAGATAGAAAAACTGTTTTTT
TRBD1,few,TRBV12-3/TRBV12-4,TRBJ1-3,CASSLSRTGGNTIYF,TGTGCCAGCAGTTTATCTAGGACAGGGGGAAACACCATATATTTT
TRBD2,many,TRBV7-2,TRBJ2-5,CASRTSGIQETQYF,TGTGCCAGTAGGACTAGCGGTATCCAAGAGACCCAGTACTTC
TRBD1,-,TRBV29-1,TRBJ1-1,CSVQLTGENPEAFF,TGCAGCGTTCAATTGACAGGGGAAAATCCTGAAGCTTTCTTT
-,-,TRBV10-3,TRBJ2-7,CASITRWGNSYEQYF,TGTGCCAGCATTACACGATGGGGTAACTCCTACGAGCAGTACTTC
-,many,TRBV11-2,TRBJ2-7,CASSLEQEQYF,TGTGCCAGCAGCTTAGAACAGGAGCAGTACTTC
TRBD1,-,TRBV25-1,TRBJ2-2,CASTDRGGSGELFF,TGTGCCAGCACGGACAGGGGTGGCTCCGGGGAGCTGTTTTTT
-,-,TRBV11-2,TRBJ2-2,CASRLIPGHILRDTGELFF,TGTGCCAGCAGGTTAATTCCGGGACACATCCTCCGGGACACCGGGGAGCTGTTTTTT
TRBD1,-,TRBV10-3,TRBJ1-1,CATVESESQGTEAFF,TGTGCCACGGTCGAGTCGGAATCACAGGGGACTGAAGCTTTCTTT
-,many,TRBV27,TRBJ1-5,CATSGQGKQPQHF,TGTGCCACCAGTGGACAAGGAAAACAGCCCCAGCATTTT
-,-,TRBV2,TRBJ1-1,CASEGRPNMNTEAFF,TGTGCCAGCGAGGGCAGGCCAAACATGAACACTGAAGCTTTCTTT
-,few,TRBV19,TRBJ2-7,CASSPRQGRGYEQYF,TGTGCCAGTAGTCCAAGACAGGGGAGGGGGTACGAGCAGTACTTC